The T cell receptor beta chain described here comes from a study of T cell changes during pregnancy in multiple sclerosis. Generated by immunoSEQ multiplex PCR, the TCRdb table keeps only in-frame clones and is missing some. There are about 58,000 clones in the sample; about 90% occur only once, and approximately 0.45% lies in the top ten. CDR1 and CDR2 (germline): MNHEY, SVGAGI. V was cut by 4 bases and J by 9 bases, with 10 bases left in between. This CDR3 region has 11 residues. The sequence was collected from a female donor in good health, enrolled as a control in a pregnancy study. The chain combines TRBV6-5 with TRBJ2-7, with D tentatively TRBD2 (5 bases). The source material was CD4+ T cells from peripheral blood mononuclear cells, sampled after pregnancy. CDR3 sequence (DNA): TGTGCCAGCAGTTTAAGAGGGTCGCAGTACTTC. It specifies CASSLRGSQYF.